A selection of T cell receptor beta chains follows, all from one sample in a study of tumor-infiltrating lymphocytes in glioblastoma multiforme. TCRdb re-analysed the multiplex PCR reads in MiXCR, keeping a single row per CDR3 protein. The sample has about 15,000 distinct CDR3 sequences; roughly 71% are singletons. Sequencing used brain tumor tissue. These receptors were taken from a male donor with glioblastoma. Each CDR3 is given with its conserved first and last residue. D genes are given only for firm matches. Clone size is stated in some rows and not others, as once, few, many or a class when expanded.

>many|TRBV7-9|TRBJ1-1|-
CASSLLRTEAFF
TGTGCCAGCAGCCTACTCAGGACTGAAGCTTTCTTT
>medium-sized|TRBV6-1|TRBJ2-1|TRBD2
CASSVSQLAGAYEQFF
TGTGCCAGCAGTGTATCCCAACTAGCGGGAGCTTATGAGCAGTTCTTC
>many|TRBV11-2|TRBJ2-1|-
CASSLDRETINEQFF
TGTGCCAGCAGCTTAGATCGGGAGACCATCAATGAGCAGTTCTTC
>medium-sized|TRBV7-8|TRBJ1-4|-
CASSLAGGGVRREKLFF
TGTGCCAGCAGCTTAGCAGGCGGGGGAGTCCGTCGTGAAAAACTGTTTTTT
>-|TRBV4-2|TRBJ2-4|-
CASSQDLQGGNTQYF
TGTGCCAGCAGCCAAGATCTTCAGGGGGGAAACACTCAGTACTTC
>-|TRBV4-1|TRBJ2-6|-
CASSQGPAPYSGANVLTF
TGCGCCAGCAGCCAAGGCCCGGCCCCCTACTCTGGGGCCAACGTCCTGACTTTC
>once|TRBV29-1|TRBJ2-5|-
CSVPGDPQETQYF
TGCAGCGTGCCCGGAGATCCCCAAGAGACCCAGTACTTC
>medium-sized|TRBV7-9|TRBJ2-1|TRBD2
CASSLGLAGDLDEQFF
TGTGCCAGCAGCTTAGGACTAGCGGGAGACCTCGATGAGCAGTTCTTC
>-|TRBV10-2|TRBJ2-1|-
CASSESKWAGGALADYNEQFF
TGCGCCAGCAGTGAGTCTAAGTGGGCAGGGGGGGCACTAGCAGACTACAATGAGCAGTTCTTC
>-|TRBV10-2|TRBJ1-1|TRBD1
CASSRGPVTEAFF
TGCGCCAGCAGCAGGGGGCCGGTTACTGAAGCTTTCTTT
>-|TRBV6-1|TRBJ2-7|TRBD2
CASSEYGGMGPRHF
TGTGCCAGCAGTGAGTACGGGGGGATGGGCCCCCGGCACTTC
>-|TRBV7-9|TRBJ2-3|-
CASSHLADTSTDTQYF
TGTGCCAGCAGCCACTTAGCGGACACTTCCACAGATACGCAGTATTTT
>-|TRBV5-4|TRBJ2-7|-
CASSLGVAEHYERYF
TGTGCCAGCAGCTTGGGGGTGGCGGAGCACTACGAGCGGTACTTC
>-|TRBV11-1|TRBJ1-5|-
CASSLGPAGNTDTQHF
TGTGCCAGCAGCTTAGGACCAGCGGGGAACACAGATACGCAGCATTTT
>-|TRBV5-1|TRBJ1-4|TRBD1
CASSSTGSNEKLFF
TGCGCTAGCAGCTCGACAGGGAGTAATGAAAAACTGTTTTTT
>once|TRBV7-9|TRBJ2-3|TRBD2
CASTDETSGSNTQYF
TGTGCCAGCACCGACGAGACTAGCGGGAGTAATACACAGTATTTT
>-|TRBV12-3/TRBV12-4|TRBJ2-1|TRBD1
CASSLPGQGAYNEQFF
TGTGCCAGCAGTCTCCCCGGACAGGGGGCCTACAATGAGCAGTTCTTC
>-|TRBV5-5|TRBJ1-1|-
CASRPQGTEAFF
TGTGCCAGCCGGCCCCAGGGGACTGAAGCTTTCTTT
>-|TRBV11-2|TRBJ2-1|TRBD2
CASSIGRREGSNEQFF
TGTGCCAGCAGTATCGGCAGGCGGGAGGGGTCCAATGAGCAGTTCTTC
>-|TRBV11-2|TRBJ2-3|TRBD2
CASRFGTSGFTDTQYF
TGTGCCAGCAGATTCGGGACTAGCGGCTTCACAGATACGCAGTATTTT
>once|TRBV20-1|TRBJ2-5|TRBD2
CSDSPPSGYQETQYF
TGCAGTGATAGCCCCCCTAGCGGGTACCAAGAGACCCAGTACTTC
>-|TRBV20-1|TRBJ1-6|-
CSAGGPSSYNSPLHF
TGCAGCGCTGGAGGTCCCAGCTCCTATAATTCACCCCTCCACTTT